The 5 T cell receptor beta chains below were found in one sample sequenced in a study of CD8+ T cells in alopecia areata. It was cDNA, reverse transcribed from extracted RNA, that served as the sequencing template. The repertoire was sequenced with immunoSEQ multiplex PCR; TCRdb's copy has only in-frame clones and lacks some. Among some 120,000 clones, around three fifths were seen once, and the ten largest hold 3.5% to 5.5%. The starting material was CD4+ T cells sorted from blood, obtained at week 0. The receptors shown here come from a human donor with alopecia areata.

The V and J genes are TRBV7-2 and TRBJ2-1; 9 bases are shared with TRBD2. V shed 1 base, J shed 8 bases, and the junction held 3 bases outside the gene matches. This CDR3 is built from 14 residues. Germline values: CDR1 SGHTA, CDR2 FQGNSA. The DNA of the CDR3 is TGTGCCAGCAGCTTAGGCGGGGGGGGGCATGAGCAGTTCTTC. Its protein is CASSLGGGGHEQFF.

The chain employs TRBV11-2 and TRBJ2-1; TRBD1 matches 10 bases. The CDR3 length is 15 residues. The V gene end was trimmed by 4 bases and the J gene end by 3 bases; junction bases not matched to a gene: 3. Germline CDR1 reads SGHAT; CDR2 reads FQNNGV. This chain's CDR3 is CASSSGDRGYNEQFF. The DNA for the CDR3 is TGTGCCAGCAGCTCCGGGGACAGGGGCTACAATGAGCAGTTCTTC. Using reference TRBV11-2 and TRBJ2-1 for the parts outside the CDR3, the full variable domain is EAGVAQSPRYKIIEKRQSVAFWCNPISGHATLYWYQQILGQGPKLLIQFQNNGVVDDSQLPKDRFSAERLKGVDSTLKIQPAKLEDSAVYLCASSSGDRGYNEQFFGPGTRLTVL.

The V call is TRBV7-2, the J call TRBJ2-6; 12 bases are shared with TRBD1. Germline CDR1 reads SGHTA; CDR2 reads FQGNSA. The CDR3 spans 17 residues. J lost 4 bases, V lost 6 bases, and 7 bases had no gene match. The CDR3 loop is CASRPGQGAAGANVLTF. Written as DNA, the CDR3 is TGTGCCAGCAGACCGGGACAGGGGGCTGCCGGGGCCAACGTCCTGACTTTC.

To note about this clone: The sample holds other DNA sequences that translate to the same CDR3. V gene TRBV9 combines with J gene TRBJ2-7; 7 bases line up with TRBD2. The germline gives CDR1 SGDLS, CDR2 YYNGEE. V dropped 2 bases and J dropped 0; count of bases not matched to a gene: 2. This CDR3 has 14 amino acids. CDR3 coding DNA: TGTGCCAGCAGCGTGGGCGGGAGCTCCTACGAGCAGTACTTC. This codes for CASSVGGSSYEQYF.

This chain joins TRBV4-2 and TRBJ1-5; unclear D gene. Per the germline V gene, CDR1 is LGHNA and CDR2 is YNFKEQ. Deletions cut 0 bases from V and 6 bases from J, with 6 bases between. The CDR3 is 13 residues long. CDR3 residues: CASSQDPGQPQHF. In DNA, the CDR3 is TGTGCCAGCAGCCAAGATCCGGGTCAGCCCCAGCATTTT.